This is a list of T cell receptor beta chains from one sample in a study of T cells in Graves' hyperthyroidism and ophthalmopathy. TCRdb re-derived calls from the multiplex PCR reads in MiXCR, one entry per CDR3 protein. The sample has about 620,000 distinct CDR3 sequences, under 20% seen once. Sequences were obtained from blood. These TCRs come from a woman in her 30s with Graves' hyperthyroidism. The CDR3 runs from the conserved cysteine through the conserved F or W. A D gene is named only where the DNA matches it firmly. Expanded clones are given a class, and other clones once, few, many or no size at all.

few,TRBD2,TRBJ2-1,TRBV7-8,CASSLATSWEQFF,TGTGCCAGCAGCTTAGCGACTAGCTGGGAGCAGTTCTTC
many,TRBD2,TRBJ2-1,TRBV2,CASSPVNHHSGRASNEQFF,TGTGCCAGCAGTCCAGTAAATCATCATAGCGGGAGGGCCTCCAATGAGCAGTTCTTC
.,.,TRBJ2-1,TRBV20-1,CSARDFNGPKIYNEQFF,TGCAGTGCTAGAGATTTCAACGGGCCGAAGATTTACAATGAGCAGTTCTTC
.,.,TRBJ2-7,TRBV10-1,CASRPTGTYEQYF,TGCGCCAGCAGACCGACAGGAACCTACGAGCAGTACTTC
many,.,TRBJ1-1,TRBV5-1,CASSLSGGRTEAFF,TGCGCCAGCAGCTTGTCCGGGGGGCGCACTGAAGCTTTCTTT
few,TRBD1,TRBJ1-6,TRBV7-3,CASSYDRVPGSPLHF,TGTGCCAGCAGCTACGACAGGGTTCCGGGATCACCCCTCCACTTT
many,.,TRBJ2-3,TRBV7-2,CASSSTGLGTDTQYF,TGTGCCAGCAGCTCGACCGGGCTGGGGACAGATACGCAGTATTTT
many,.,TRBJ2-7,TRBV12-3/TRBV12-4,CASSLGNYIYEQYF,TGTGCCAGCAGTTTAGGGAACTACATCTACGAGCAGTACTTC
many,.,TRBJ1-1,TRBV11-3,CASSLGGTGMNTEAFF,TGTGCCAGCAGCTTAGGAGGAACCGGAATGAACACTGAAGCTTTCTTT
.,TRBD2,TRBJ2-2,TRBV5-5,CASSLRGSINTGELFF,TGTGCCAGCAGCTTGCGCGGGAGTATTAACACCGGGGAGCTGTTTTTT
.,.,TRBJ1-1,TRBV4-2,CASSRPVRGHTEAFF,TGTGCCAGCAGCCGCCCTGTGAGGGGACACACTGAAGCTTTCTTT
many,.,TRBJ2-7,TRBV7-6,CASSLGGGYGDYEQYF,TGTGCCAGCAGCTTAGGTGGGGGGTACGGTGACTACGAGCAGTACTTC
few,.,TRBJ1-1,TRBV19,CASRQSQVGYTEAFF,TGTGCCAGTAGGCAGAGTCAGGTTGGGTACACTGAAGCTTTCTTT
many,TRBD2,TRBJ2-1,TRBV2,CANSEKGLATANEQFF,TGTGCCAACAGTGAAAAGGGACTAGCGACCGCCAATGAGCAGTTCTTC
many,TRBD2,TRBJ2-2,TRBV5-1,CASSPDSGAGELFF,TGCGCCAGCAGCCCTGATAGCGGGGCCGGGGAGCTGTTTTTT
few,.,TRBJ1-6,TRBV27,CASRPPRAGRNSPLHF,TGTGCCAGCAGGCCACCTAGGGCAGGGAGAAATTCACCCCTCCACTTT
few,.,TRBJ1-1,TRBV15,CATSRDLSTGTNTEAFF,TGTGCCACCAGCAGAGATCTCTCGACGGGGACGAACACTGAAGCTTTCTTT
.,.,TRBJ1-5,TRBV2,CASSDSALPKPQHF,TGTGCCAGCAGTGATAGCGCCCTACCTAAGCCCCAGCATTTT
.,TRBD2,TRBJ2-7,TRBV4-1,CASSQWTSEEQYF,TGCGCCAGCAGCCAGTGGACTAGCGAGGAGCAGTACTTC
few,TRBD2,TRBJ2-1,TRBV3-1,CASSQVQSWTSGRNNEQFF,TGTGCCAGCAGCCAAGTTCAGAGCTGGACTAGCGGGAGAAACAATGAGCAGTTCTTC
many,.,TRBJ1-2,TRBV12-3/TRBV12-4,CASSLKESNYGYTF,TGTGCCAGCAGTTTAAAGGAATCTAACTATGGCTACACCTTC
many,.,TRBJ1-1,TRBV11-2,CASSSRKGMNTEAFF,TGTGCCAGCAGCTCCAGGAAGGGCATGAACACTGAAGCTTTCTTT